Below, 26 T cell receptor beta chains from the same sample are listed, as sequenced in a study of OX40 agonist ivuxolimab in advanced cancers. Library prep was done by the immunoSEQ multiplex PCR assay. As stored in TCRdb, this immuneACCESS dataset retains in-frame rearrangements with V and J assigned. A fraction of the clones does not appear; measured against another copy, unresolved V genes explain less than half of the discrepancy, and the remainder lacks a known reason. This sample gives 25,000 to 40,000 clones in total; 90% to 95% of them show up just once. Approximately 4.8% of the sample is taken by the ten largest. This material consisted of CD4+ or CD8+ T cells sorted from blood, taken in a trial of the OX40 agonist ivuxolimab. Receptors were obtained from an adult with an advanced solid tumor such as melanoma, head and neck, liver or kidney cancer.

This rearrangement joins TRBV7-9 to TRBJ2-7; the match to TRBD2 covers 8 bases. V shed 2 bases and J 2 bases; nucleotides not matched to a gene: 8. Germline-derived CDR1 and CDR2 are SEHNR and FQNEAQ (reference sequence). The CDR3 loop spans 16 amino acids. CDR3 region: CASSLTSGGLTYEQYV. In nucleotides, the CDR3 is TGTGCCAGCAGCTTAACAAGCGGGGGCCTTACCTACGAGCAGTACGTC.

The chain joins TRBV7-9 to TRBJ2-3; unclear D gene. Germline loops: CDR1 SEHNR, CDR2 FQNEAQ (reference sequence). V lost 5 bases, J lost 6 bases, and 9 bases lay in between. This CDR3 comprises 12 residues. The CDR3 DNA reads as TGTGCCAGCAGCATCCCGCCGGATACGCAGTATTTT. This gives the protein CASSIPPDTQYF.

The chain combines TRBV28 with TRBJ2-7; no firm D call. The CDR3 length is 14 residues. Germline CDR1 reads MDHEN; CDR2 reads SYDVKM. Trimming stripped 5 bases from V and 1 base from J, with 12 bases between. CDR3 sequence (DNA): TGTGCCAGCAGTAGGCTAGAAAGGTCCTACGAGCAGTACTTC. This sequence encodes CASSRLERSYEQYF.

The rearrangement joins TRBV23-1 to TRBJ2-1, with D maybe TRBD2 (6 bases). TRBV23-1 is an ORF; its function is uncertain. Trimming pared 3 bases from V and 4 bases from J, leaving 19 bases between. The CDR3 contains 17 residues. CDR3 DNA sequence: TGCGCCAGCAGTCATTGTTCTCTAGCGAGTACTTACAATGAGCAGTTCTTC. Translation gives CASSHCSLASTYNEQFF.

This chain connects TRBV14 to TRBJ2-3, with D maybe TRBD1 (5 bases). Germline loops: CDR1 SGHDN, CDR2 FVKESK. Trimming removed 0 bases from V and 1 base from J, with 20 bases in between. The CDR3 runs 19 residues. DNA of the CDR3: TGTGCCAGCAGCCAAGATGACTCCAGGGAATTGATAGGCACAGATACGCAGTATTTT. It encodes CASSQDDSRELIGTDTQYF.

The chain recombines TRBV6-6 with TRBJ1-2; D gene uncertain. CDR1 MNHNY and CDR2 SVGAGI come from the germline V gene (reference sequence). The CDR3 has 13 amino acids. With 0 bases removed from V and 7 bases from J, the gap between germline ends came to 9 bases. The CDR3: CASSYSSPGGYTF. DNA of the CDR3: TGTGCCAGCAGTTACTCGTCCCCCGGTGGCTACACCTTC.

The chain recombines TRBV6-5 with TRBJ2-3; TRBD1 matches at 8 bases. The CDR3 contains 14 residues. Losses at the gene ends were 3 bases for V and 5 bases for J; bases not matched to a gene: 4. The V gene's germline CDR1 is MNHEY and CDR2 SVGAGI. The CDR3 bases are TGTGCCAGCAGTTATTCACAGGGGGGAGATACGCAGTATTTT. It is translated as CASSYSQGGDTQYF.

The genes are TRBV10-3 and TRBJ1-1; perhaps TRBD1 as D (5 bases). The CDR3 runs to 14 residues. Germline values: CDR1 ENHRY, CDR2 SYGVKD. The V end lost 9 bases, the J end lost 4 bases, and 18 bases lay between the germline ends. CDR3 amino acids: CAIFSGTDGTEAFF. The DNA of the CDR3 is TGTGCCATATTCTCCGGGACGGACGGCACTGAAGCTTTCTTT.

The chain carries TRBV4-1 and TRBJ2-1, with 10 bases matching TRBD2. Germline CDR1 MGHRA, CDR2 YSYEKL. The length of the CDR3 is 17 residues. The V segment lost 0 bases and the J segment 4 bases; nucleotides outside the gene matches: 6. CDR3 sequence reads: CASSQDRTSGIYNEQFF. The CDR3 DNA reads as TGCGCCAGCAGCCAAGACAGGACTAGCGGAATATACAATGAGCAGTTCTTC.

CDR3: CASTLGGPEQYF. The CDR3 DNA reads as TGTGCCAGCACCCTCGGGGGGCCCGAGCAGTACTTC. The chain couples TRBV5-5 to TRBJ2-7, with TRBD2 as a possible D gene (7 bases). This CDR3 is built from 12 residues. V was shortened by 6 bases and J by 6 bases, with 13 bases between the two germline ends. Germline assignment: CDR1 SGHKS and CDR2 YYEKEE (reference sequence).

This chain connects TRBV7-9 to TRBJ1-2, with TRBD1 matching 9 bases. The CDR3 loop spans 12 amino acids. CDR1 and CDR2 from the germline V gene are SEHNR and FQNEAQ (reference sequence). V lost 4 bases to trimming and J lost 8 bases; unmatched junction nucleotides: 2. DNA for the CDR3: TGTGCCAGCAGCTCAGGGACAGGGGGCTACACCTTC. Its protein product is CASSSGTGGYTF.

The rearrangement links TRBV7-2 to TRBJ1-3; D unresolved. Per germline, CDR1 SGHTA and CDR2 FQGNSA. The CDR3 is 16 residues long. The V end was cut by 2 bases, the J end by 3 bases, with 14 bases between. CDR3 sequence: CASSLSGGSGGNTIYF. CDR3 nucleotides: TGTGCCAGCAGCTTATCAGGCGGGTCCGGTGGAAACACCATATATTTT.

The rearrangement uses TRBV5-6 and TRBJ2-1; possibly TRBD1 for D (5 bases). With 0 bases removed from V and 6 bases from J, the gap between germline ends came to 10 bases. Looked up from germline, CDR1 is SGHDT and CDR2 is YYEEEE. The CDR3 covers 14 residues. CDR3 loop: CASSLGGSFNEQFF. CDR3 nucleotides: TGTGCCAGCAGCTTGGGGGGCTCGTTCAATGAGCAGTTCTTC.

CDR3: CASSPTRGPYNEQFF. DNA for the CDR3: TGTGCCAGTAGTCCCACGAGGGGACCCTACAATGAGCAGTTCTTC. The V and J genes are TRBV19 and TRBJ2-1; either TRBD1 or TRBD2 may fit D (5 bases each). Germline V lookup: CDR1 LNHDA, CDR2 SQIVND (reference sequence). This CDR3 comprises 15 residues. V was pared by 5 bases and J by 2 bases, with 13 bases between.

The chain uses TRBV4-1 and TRBJ1-2, with a weak D call TRBD1 (6 bases). V lost 0 bases and J 8 bases, leaving 13 bases between the germline ends. The germline CDR1 and CDR2 sequences are MGHRA and YSYEKL. The CDR3 is 14 amino acids. This CDR3 reads CASSQEAGGLGYTF. The CDR3 DNA sequence: TGCGCCAGCAGCCAAGAGGCGGGGGGGCTAGGCTACACCTTC.

The rearrangement links TRBV4-3 to TRBJ2-7; D gene ambiguous. V was pared by 4 bases and J by 0 bases, with 7 bases between. CDR3 length equals 13 residues. CDR1 is LGHNA and CDR2 is YSLEER in the germline V gene. CDR3 sequence reads: CASSPSGSYEQYF. CDR3 sequence (DNA): TGCGCCAGCAGCCCCTCGGGCTCCTACGAGCAGTACTTC.

The chain carries TRBV5-1 and TRBJ2-1, with TRBD1 matching over 7 bases. Per the germline V gene, CDR1 is SGHRS and CDR2 is YFSETQ. The CDR3 runs 16 residues. Trimming removed 0 bases from V and 4 bases from J; junction bases left unmatched: 7. This CDR3 reads CASSLVATGNYNEQFF. The CDR3 region has the DNA TGCGCCAGCAGCTTGGTTGCGACAGGGAATTACAATGAGCAGTTCTTC.

The chain is built from TRBV28 and TRBJ2-3, with a tentative D call TRBD2 (6 bases). This CDR3 region has 17 residues. V was clipped by 5 bases and J by 1 base, with 19 bases between them. CDR1 and CDR2 (germline): MDHEN, SYDVKM. The CDR3 sequence is CASSLSGGFLGTDTQYF. CDR3 DNA sequence: TGTGCCAGCAGTCTGTCCGGGGGTTTCCTCGGCACAGATACGCAGTATTTT.

The J gene is TRBJ2-2, the V gene TRBV7-2; D is unresolved. The CDR3 runs 13 residues. V shed 2 bases and J shed 4 bases, with 5 bases lying between them. Germline V gene lookup returns CDR1 SGHTA and CDR2 FQGNSA. DNA of the CDR3: TGTGCCAGCAGCTTAAGTATCACCGGGGAGCTGTTTTTT. This encodes CASSLSITGELFF. The variable domain in full, with the rest retrieved from reference TRBV7-2 and TRBJ2-2, is GAGVSQSPSNKVTEKGKDVELRCDPISGHTALYWYRQSLGQGLEFLIYFQGNSAPDKSGLPSDRFSAERTGGSVSTLTIQRTQQEDSAVYLCASSLSITGELFFGEGSRLTVL.

This rearrangement joins TRBV19 to TRBJ1-1; a weak D match, TRBD1 (5 bases). Trimming stripped 3 bases from V and 3 bases from J, with 8 bases between. CDR1 is LNHDA and CDR2 is SQIVND in the germline V gene (reference sequence). This CDR3 has 13 residues. The CDR3 sequence is CASSMGDYTEAFF. The CDR3 bases are TGTGCCAGTAGTATGGGGGATTACACTGAAGCTTTCTTT.

The chain carries TRBV5-1 and TRBJ2-3; either TRBD1 or TRBD2 may supply D (6 bases each). The germline CDR1 and CDR2 sequences are SGHRS and YFSETQ. V lost 0 bases and J lost 2, with 10 bases in between. The CDR3 has 15 amino acids. CDR3 nucleotide sequence: TGCGCCAGCAGCTTGGCGGGGGCCAACACAGATACGCAGTATTTT. It yields the protein CASSLAGANTDTQYF.

The chain links TRBV27 to TRBJ2-7, with a tentative D call TRBD1 (6 bases). With 3 bases removed from V and 6 bases from J, the gap between germline ends came to 9 bases. CDR1 and CDR2 (germline): MNHEY, SMNVEV (reference sequence). The CDR3 has 12 amino acids. CDR3 in amino acids: CASSFQGFEQYF. The DNA of the CDR3 is TGTGCCAGCAGTTTTCAGGGGTTCGAGCAGTACTTC.

J is TRBJ1-3 and V is TRBV18; a possible D gene is TRBD1 (5 bases). V dropped 0 bases and J dropped 0 bases, with 12 bases sitting between them. Per the germline V gene, CDR1 is KGHSH and CDR2 is LQKENI. This CDR3 has 17 amino acids. CDR3 bases: TGTGCCAGCTCACCACCGGGGGGGGTGAACTCTGGAAACACCATATATTTT. As protein: CASSPPGGVNSGNTIYF.

J is TRBJ2-1 and V is TRBV11-2, with unresolved D. Germline-derived CDR1 and CDR2 are SGHAT and FQNNGV. The CDR3 sequence is 16 residues long. Trimming stripped 2 bases from V and 6 bases from J, with 17 bases between. CDR3 residues: CASSLYRTKELNEQFF. CDR3 DNA sequence: TGTGCCAGCAGCTTATATCGGACCAAGGAGCTCAATGAGCAGTTCTTC.

The rearrangement uses TRBV5-4 and TRBJ2-7; perhaps TRBD2 as D (5 bases). CDR3 length equals 12 residues. The germline V gene encodes CDR1 SGHNT and CDR2 YYREEE (reference sequence). V lost 0 bases to trimming and J lost 6 bases, with 7 bases between them. Written as DNA, the CDR3 is TGTGCCAGCAGCTTGGGGGCGGGCGAGCAGTACGTC. This gives the protein CASSLGAGEQYV.

This clone was seen only once. The chain employs TRBV10-3 and TRBJ2-5; D tentatively reads TRBD1 or TRBD2 (5 bases each). Germline values: CDR1 ENHRY, CDR2 SYGVKD. The ends were cut back, 1 base at V and 4 bases at J, with 16 bases in the middle. CDR3 length equals 16 residues. DNA of the CDR3: TGTGCCATCAGTGAGTGGGGGTTTGTCGATTTAGAGACCCAGTACTTC. It translates to CAISEWGFVDLETQYF.